This T cell receptor (beta chain) came from a study of cytomegalovirus exposure and HLA in healthy donors. Germline V CDR1 and CDR2: SEHNR, FQNEAQ (reference sequence). CDR3 length: 15 amino acids. General study points: Immune exposure was documented only through CMV serostatus. Listed as cytomegalovirus-associated were 150 to 200 TCR beta chains. Reportedly, a later analysis found an Asian-associated ancestry cluster had fewer N-insertions than the roughly 670-donor mean.

Notes on this clone: Its antigen remains unknown. The junction shows a germline mismatch at one end, possibly a read error.

Primers included in the PCR were 60 Vbeta and 13 Jbeta primers. In the original processing: Unique TCR beta chains numbered roughly 84 million in a later analysis, with around 12 million shared. Repertoires were generated with immunoSEQ multiplex PCR, while TCRdb's copy carries only in-frame clones and drops some. The V and J calls and clone size come from that table; D and trimming were worked out from the DNA. The sample contains about 190,000 clones, around 83% of which appear only once. Sequenced: PBMCs. This chain connects TRBV7-9 to TRBJ1-4, with 9 bases matching TRBD1. This sequence originates from a woman between 18 and 30 years old in good health and CMV-seronegative. This CDR3 is CSSRPGQGSNEKLFF. The CDR3 coding sequence is TGTTCCAGCAGGCCGGGACAGGGAAGTAATGAAAAACTGTTTTTT. Looking up the rest from reference TRBV7-9 and TRBJ1-4 gives the full variable domain: DTGVSQNPRHKITKRGQNVTFRCDPISEHNRLYWYRQTLGQGPEFLTYFQNEAQLEKSRLLSDRFSAERPKGSFSTLEIQRTEQGDSAMYLCSSRPGQGSNEKLFFGSGTQLSVL.